One and the same sample provided the 29 T cell receptor beta chains below, sequenced in a study of blood T cell repertoires in COVID-19 (TCRdb year 2020). Library preparation employed the immunoSEQ multiplex PCR assay. Sourced from immuneACCESS, this table was stored by TCRdb with only in-frame sequences that have V and J called. A share of the clones is absent; for the studies checked, an unresolved V gene accounts for under half, and the remainder has no known explanation. For this sample the table gives a few hundred thousand clones, of which about 89% were detected only once. Clones ranked in the top ten supply roughly 1.2% of the sample. What was sequenced was PBMCs or T cells enriched from blood (not recorded which). The source is a human donor in a cohort exposed to, infected with or recovered from COVID-19 (not recorded which). The donor label of this sample is uncertain.

V usage is TRBV3-1 (or the pseudogene TRBV3-2) and J usage is TRBJ2-1; 8 bases match TRBD1. There are 13 residues in the CDR3. The V gene end was trimmed by 6 bases and the J gene end by 9 bases; junction bases not matched to a gene: 7. Germline V gene data show CDR1 as LGHDT and CDR2 as YNNKEL (reference sequence). The CDR3 reads CASRPQGAGEQFF. The CDR3 DNA follows: TGTGCCAGCAGACCTCAGGGGGCCGGTGAGCAGTTCTTC.

The rearrangement joins TRBV7-9 to TRBJ1-2; TRBD1 matches at 12 bases. With 5 bases clipped from V and 0 bases from J, the junction kept 13 bases outside the gene matches. The CDR3 is 19 amino acids. Germline V gene lookup returns CDR1 SEHNR and CDR2 FQNEAQ (reference sequence). This CDR3 reads CASSPFLRDRGLTNYGYTF. The CDR3 DNA follows: TGTGCCAGCAGCCCATTTCTCCGGGACAGGGGGCTAACTAACTATGGCTACACCTTC.

This sequence joins TRBV27 and TRBJ2-7; 8 nucleotides align to TRBD2. The ends lost 3 bases at V and 7 bases at J; junction bases unmatched: 8. Germline CDR1 MNHEY, CDR2 SMNVEV (reference sequence). The CDR3 sequence is 14 residues long. CDR3 in amino acids: CASSLSRGGEEQYF. DNA of the CDR3: TGTGCCAGCAGTTTGAGCCGGGGGGGCGAAGAGCAGTACTTC.

CDR3 DNA sequence: TGTGCCTCCTCCCGGGACTCGAACACCGGGGAGCTGTTTTTT. Its translation: CASSRDSNTGELFF. The rearrangement uses TRBV19 and TRBJ2-2; D is perhaps TRBD2 (6 bases). This CDR3 region has 14 residues. V was pared by 11 bases and J by 0 bases, with 13 bases between. Germline V gives CDR1 LNHDA, CDR2 SQIVND (reference sequence).

Only one count was recorded for this clone. The V gene is TRBV27, the J gene TRBJ2-2, with TRBD1 identical over 10 bases. CDR1 MNHEY and CDR2 SMNVEV come from the germline V gene (reference sequence). The CDR3 consists of 16 residues. V dropped 5 bases and J dropped 7; count of bases not matched to a gene: 10. CDR3 nucleotide sequence: TGTGCCAGCAGTGTAACCGGGACAGGGGCGGTCGGGGAGCTGTTTTTT. Its protein product is CASSVTGTGAVGELFF.

This clone was counted between two and nine times. This rearrangement joins TRBV9 to TRBJ2-7, with a possible D match to TRBD2 (5 bases). Germline V gene sequence: CDR1 SGDLS, CDR2 YYNGEE. The CDR3 has 15 residues. Trimming shortened V by 4 bases and J by 0 bases, and 14 bases separated the two germline ends. This CDR3 is CASSPEEASSYEQYF. The CDR3 bases are TGTGCCAGCAGCCCTGAGGAGGCAAGCTCCTACGAGCAGTACTTC. The full variable domain, rest sourced from reference TRBV9 and TRBJ2-7, is DSGVTQTPKHLITATGQRVTLRCSPRSGDLSVYWYQQSLDQGLQFLIQYYNGEERAKGNILERFSAQQFPDLHSELNLSSLELGDSALYFCASSPEEASSYEQYFGPGTRLTVT.

This chain connects TRBV5-1 to TRBJ1-1, with 7 bases lining up with TRBD1. CDR3 length: 17 residues. V was clipped by 0 bases and J by 0 bases; unmatched bases: 8. CDR1 is SGHRS and CDR2 is YFSETQ in the germline V gene. CDR3 protein: CASSLGLGQLMNTEAFF. For the CDR3, the DNA is TGCGCCAGCAGCTTGGGCCTGGGACAGCTAATGAACACTGAAGCTTTCTTT. The full variable domain, rest sourced from reference TRBV5-1 and TRBJ1-1, is KAGVTQTPRYLIKTRGQQVTLSCSPISGHRSVSWYQQTPGQGLQFLFEYFSETQRNKGNFPGRFSGRQFSNSRSEMNVSTLELGDSALYLCASSLGLGQLMNTEAFFGQGTRLTVV.

The V gene is TRBV6-7, the J gene TRBJ1-3; 8 bases match TRBD1. TRBV6-7 is identified as an open reading frame with a role that is uncertain. V trimming: 6 bases; J trimming: 0 bases; junction bases outside the gene matches: 7. This CDR3 region has 16 residues. The CDR3 DNA sequence: TGTGCCAGCAGACTACAGGGGGACCCCTCTGGAAACACCATATATTTT. Translating it yields CASRLQGDPSGNTIYF.

This clone was seen more than once but under ten times. This rearrangement joins TRBV18 to TRBJ1-6; possibly TRBD1 for D (5 bases). Trimming shortened V by 3 bases and J by 5 bases, and 11 bases separated the two germline ends. There are 15 residues in the CDR3. Germline assignment: CDR1 KGHSH and CDR2 LQKENI. The CDR3 bases are TGTGCCAGCTCACCTCAGGGTGTGGATAATTCACCCCTCCACTTT. Translation gives CASSPQGVDNSPLHF.

The CDR3 loop reads CATSRRLGGGPVETQYF. CDR3 sequence (DNA): TGTGCCACCAGCAGGCGACTAGGCGGGGGGCCGGTGGAGACCCAGTACTTC. The V and J genes are TRBV15 and TRBJ2-5; 8 nucleotides line up with TRBD2. The CDR3 spans 17 residues. The V gene's germline CDR1 is LNHNV and CDR2 YYDKDF (reference sequence). V lost 3 bases to trimming and J lost 5 bases; unmatched junction nucleotides: 14.

The J gene is TRBJ2-7, the V gene TRBV10-3; no firm D call. Trimming took off 4 bases at V and 3 bases at J, with 10 bases between the two ends. CDR3 size: 13 residues. Germline lookup yields CDR1 ENHRY and CDR2 SYGVKD. The CDR3 nucleotides are TGTGCCATCAGTGGATCTGACATCTACGAGCAGTACTTC. Its protein is CAISGSDIYEQYF.

The chain uses TRBV19 and TRBJ1-4; no firm D call. From germline, CDR1 is LNHDA and CDR2 SQIVND (reference sequence). CDR3 length: 15 residues. Trimming left V 4 bases short and J 3 bases short, with 12 bases between. The CDR3 loop reads CASSTVEESNEKLFF. The CDR3 coding sequence is TGTGCCAGTAGTACCGTTGAGGAATCTAATGAAAAACTGTTTTTT.

Notes on this clone: An end of the junction does not agree with germline; a read error may underlie this. The chain combines TRBV2 with TRBJ1-2, with D maybe TRBD1 (5 bases). CDR1 SNHLY and CDR2 FYNNEI come from the germline V gene. This CDR3 has 16 amino acids. CDR3 sequence (DNA): TGTGCCAGCAGGGAAGGCGGACTTAGGGACTTCCATGGCTACACCTTC. Translation: CASREGGLRDFHGYTF.

The rearrangement uses TRBV29-1 and TRBJ2-7, with 8 nucleotides matching TRBD1. Germline CDR1 SQVTM, CDR2 ANQGSEA. After removal of 5 bases from V and 5 bases from J, the junction contained 20 bases not matched to a gene. This CDR3 is built from 17 residues. The DNA of the CDR3 is TGCAGCGTTACGAAGGGAATTATTCAGGGGGCGTTGAACGAGCAGTACTTC. Encoded protein: CSVTKGIIQGALNEQYF.

This clone occurred a few times. V is TRBV19 and J is TRBJ1-6; tentative D call: TRBD1 (5 bases). Germline values: CDR1 LNHDA, CDR2 SQIVND (reference sequence). The CDR3 has 13 residues. V lost 9 bases and J 10 bases, leaving 16 bases between the germline ends. CDR3 in DNA: TGTGCCAGCCGGGGCGGGAGTTCATCACCCCTCCACTTT. This translates into CASRGGSSSPLHF. Using reference TRBV19 and TRBJ1-6 for the parts outside the CDR3, the full variable domain is DGGITQSPKYLFRKEGQNVTLSCEQNLNHDAMYWYRQDPGQGLRLIYYSQIVNDFQKGDIAEGYSVSREKKESFPLTVTSAQKNPTAFYLCASRGGSSSPLHFGNGTRLTVT.

The chain joins TRBV11-3 to TRBJ1-1; 8 bases are shared with TRBD1. The CDR3 loop spans 14 amino acids. Losses at the gene ends were 4 bases for V and 3 bases for J; bases not matched to a gene: 4. Germline CDR1 and CDR2: SGHNT and YENEEA. CDR3 in amino acids: CASSYRGSDTEAFF. CDR3 DNA: TGTGCCAGCAGCTACAGGGGGAGCGACACTGAAGCTTTCTTT.

V gene TRBV10-3 combines with J gene TRBJ2-5, with D possibly TRBD2 on 5 matching bases. V lost 6 bases, J lost 2 bases, and 13 bases lay in between. The CDR3 is made up of 14 amino acids. Germline V gene sequence: CDR1 ENHRY, CDR2 SYGVKD. Here the CDR3 DNA reads TGTGCCATCAGCGGACGGGGTACACAAGAGACCCAGTACTTC. It encodes CAISGRGTQETQYF.

The chain combines TRBV4-3 with TRBJ2-2; 7 bases align to TRBD1. The germline CDR1 and CDR2 sequences are LGHNA and YSLEER. The CDR3 totals 18 residues. Losses at the gene ends were 4 bases for V and 0 bases for J; bases not matched to a gene: 11. CDR3 in amino acids: CASSPWLTGNANTGELFF. In DNA, the CDR3 is TGCGCCAGCAGCCCCTGGCTGACAGGGAACGCGAACACCGGGGAGCTGTTTTTT.

This clone was picked up one time. The gene calls are TRBV4-3 and TRBJ1-5, with 8 bases fitting TRBD1. V shed 3 bases and J 1 base; nucleotides not matched to a gene: 2. This CDR3 spans 15 amino acids. The germline V gene has CDR1 LGHNA and CDR2 YSLEER. The CDR3 nucleotides are TGCGCCAGCAGCCACGGACAGGGAAGCAATCAGCCCCAGCATTTT. Protein product: CASSHGQGSNQPQHF.

The chain uses TRBV9 and TRBJ1-3; possible D gene TRBD1, 5 bases. This CDR3 is 15 amino acids long. CDR1 SGDLS and CDR2 YYNGEE come from the germline V gene. The ends were cut back, 1 base at V and 0 bases at J, with 8 bases in the middle. Here the CDR3 DNA reads TGTGCCAGCAGCGTAACAGACAGCTCTGGAAACACCATATATTTT. Its translation is CASSVTDSSGNTIYF.

This rearrangement joins TRBV5-1 to TRBJ1-1, with D maybe TRBD1 (6 bases). CDR1 is SGHRS and CDR2 is YFSETQ in the germline V gene. The V and J ends lost 4 bases and 4 bases respectively, with 14 bases between them. The CDR3 spans 14 residues. This chain's CDR3 is CASSPPLGATEAFF. The CDR3 DNA reads as TGCGCCAGCAGCCCCCCTTTGGGGGCCACTGAAGCTTTCTTT.

The chain employs TRBV11-2 and TRBJ2-6; TRBD1 agrees at 8 bases. The CDR3 totals 19 residues. Germline loops: CDR1 SGHAT, CDR2 FQNNGV. J was trimmed by 1 base and V by 5 bases; bases with no gene match: 13. CDR3 in DNA: TGTGCCAGCAGCCCGCCACCACAGGGGGTCGGTTCTGGGGCCAACGTCCTGACTTTC. Translating gives CASSPPPQGVGSGANVLTF. Complete variable domain (other parts from reference TRBV11-2 and TRBJ2-6): EAGVAQSPRYKIIEKRQSVAFWCNPISGHATLYWYQQILGQGPKLLIQFQNNGVVDDSQLPKDRFSAERLKGVDSTLKIQPAKLEDSAVYLCASSPPPQGVGSGANVLTFGAGSRLTVL.

The rearrangement uses TRBV19 and TRBJ1-2; no clear D gene. The CDR3 loop spans 15 amino acids. The germline V gene encodes CDR1 LNHDA and CDR2 SQIVND (reference sequence). The V end was cut by 7 bases, the J end by 6 bases, with 21 bases between. The CDR3: CASIESKDGSDGYTF. The CDR3 region has the DNA TGTGCCAGTATTGAAAGTAAGGACGGGAGCGATGGCTACACCTTC.

V usage is TRBV19 and J usage is TRBJ2-1, with D perhaps matching TRBD2 (7 bases). Germline V lookup: CDR1 LNHDA, CDR2 SQIVND (reference sequence). V lost 5 bases and J lost 6, with 14 bases in between. This CDR3 is built from 14 residues. The CDR3 DNA reads TGTGCCAGTAGTTTTACCGGGGGGCGCAATGAGCAGTTCTTC. Encoded protein: CASSFTGGRNEQFF.

This chain uses TRBV2 with TRBJ1-5; D ambiguous. The CDR3 runs 15 residues. Germline V CDR1 and CDR2: SNHLY, FYNNEI. V was pared by 2 bases and J by 1 base, with 9 bases between. CDR3 protein: CASSENPGSNQPQHF. Written as DNA, the CDR3 is TGTGCCAGCAGTGAAAATCCGGGAAGCAATCAGCCCCAGCATTTT.

The chain combines TRBV9 with TRBJ1-1; D possibly corresponds to TRBD1 (5 bases). Germline CDR1 is SGDLS and CDR2 is YYNGEE. This CDR3 spans 15 amino acids. V shed 0 bases and J shed 0 bases, with 9 bases lying between them. The CDR3 nucleotides are TGTGCCAGCAGCGTAGTGGGGCATATGAACACTGAAGCTTTCTTT. It is translated as CASSVVGHMNTEAFF.

The chain carries TRBV14 and TRBJ2-7; the match to TRBD1 covers 7 bases. The CDR3 runs 15 residues. Per germline, CDR1 SGHDN and CDR2 FVKESK. V shed 4 bases, J shed 4 bases, and the junction held 10 bases outside the gene matches. The CDR3 sequence is CASSLWIGGKYEQYF. In nucleotides, the CDR3 is TGTGCCAGCAGCCTCTGGATAGGGGGCAAATACGAGCAGTACTTC. Filled out from reference TRBV14 and TRBJ2-7, the complete variable domain reads EAGVTQFPSHSVIEKGQTVTLRCDPISGHDNLYWYRRVMGKEIKFLLHFVKESKQDESGMPNNRFLAERTGGTYSTLKVQPAELEDSGVYFCASSLWIGGKYEQYFGPGTRLTVT.

This chain joins TRBV7-9 and TRBJ2-5; 7 bases fit TRBD1. CDR1 and CDR2 (germline): SEHNR, FQNEAQ (reference sequence). This CDR3 is 11 amino acids long. Trimming took 7 bases from V and 4 from J; bases not matched to a gene: 0. CDR3 DNA: TGTGCCAGCACAGGGGGAGAGACCCAGTACTTC. The encoded protein is CASTGGETQYF.

The rearrangement links TRBV6-1 to TRBJ2-7; tentative D call: TRBD1 (7 bases). Per the germline V gene, CDR1 is MNHNS and CDR2 is SASEGT. This CDR3 contains 15 residues. Trimming took 1 base from V and 3 from J, leaving 13 bases between them. The CDR3 here is CASSEGGAGGYEQYF. The CDR3 DNA reads TGTGCCAGCAGTGAAGGGGGGGCAGGGGGCTACGAGCAGTACTTC.